The clone carrying this TCR beta chain appeared once. Antigen specificity is unknown. This specimen belongs to a study of T cells in localized non-small cell lung cancer. Study-level points and caveats: When the top 100 tumor clones were examined, a median approximately 60 of them also appeared in the adjacent lung, which was paired and uninvolved. A single tumor region was sequenced, leaving heterogeneity possible. Tumor trailed uninvolved adjacent lung in T cell clonality, which peaked there. An association was observed between higher blood T cell density and longer overall survival.

Trimming removed 4 bases from V and 2 bases from J, with 0 bases in between. Per the germline V gene, CDR1 is SGHVS and CDR2 is FNYEAQ. CDR3 length: 11 amino acids. Sequenced by immunoSEQ multiplex PCR; TCRdb stores in-frame clones only, minus some. The table includes roughly 16,000 clones, approximately 80% detected once. This clonotype was sampled from a male donor aged 60 or over with stage I lung adenocarcinoma. V usage is TRBV7-6 and J usage is TRBJ1-3; no clear D. The sequencing here drew on peripheral blood, taken before any cancer treatment. CDR3 sequence reads: CASSSGNTIYF. CDR3 DNA: TGTGCCAGCAGCTCTGGAAACACCATATATTTT.